One sample yielded the 21 T cell receptor beta chains listed below, sequenced in a study of blood T cells in healthy people across ages. The authors ran a second PCR of 7 to 11 cycles using a sample-barcoded 5' primer and a J-beta primer mix. TCRdb re-derived calls from the 5' RACE reads in MiXCR, one entry per CDR3 protein. The sample carries 1.6 million or so distinct CDR3 sequences, about 35% recorded once. Sequenced: blood. The receptors derive from a woman in her 30s in good health.

This chain uses TRBV20-1 with TRBJ2-3; TRBD2 might be the D (6 bases). Germline CDR1 reads DFQATT; CDR2 reads SNEGSKA (reference sequence). This CDR3 region has 14 residues. V lost 1 base to trimming and J lost 2 bases, with 10 bases between them. CDR3 sequence reads: CSARAREYTDTQYF. The CDR3 nucleotides are TGCAGTGCTAGAGCACGGGAGTACACAGATACGCAGTATTTT.

The rearrangement joins TRBV20-1 to TRBJ2-1; 12 nucleotides align to TRBD2. V was clipped by 6 bases and J by 9 bases; unmatched bases: 12. Germline loops: CDR1 DFQATT, CDR2 SNEGSKA (reference sequence). The CDR3 sequence is 15 residues long. The chain's CDR3 is CSAAGLAGGMGEQFF. The CDR3 region has the DNA TGCAGTGCCGCTGGCCTAGCGGGAGGGATGGGTGAGCAGTTCTTC.

As regards this clonotype: A read error may be the cause here, since a much bigger clone is one base away. This sequence joins TRBV12-3 or TRBV12-4 and TRBJ2-1; possibly TRBD2 for D (5 bases). CDR3 size: 14 residues. CDR3 region: CASSNAGSNNEQFF. The CDR3, as DNA: TGTGCCAGCTCAAATGCGGGCTCCAACAATGAGCAGTTCTTC.

V and J are TRBV15 and TRBJ2-1, with D perhaps matching TRBD2 (6 bases). There are 15 residues in the CDR3. The ends were cut back, 1 base at V and 6 bases at J, with 13 bases in the middle. Germline V lookup: CDR1 LNHNV, CDR2 YYDKDF (reference sequence). The DNA of the CDR3 is TGTGCCACCAGCAGAGTAGCGGAGGGAGTCAATGAGCAGTTCTTC. Translated, it gives CATSRVAEGVNEQFF.

A remark on this clonotype: A read error is possible here, since a much larger clone lies one base away. The chain carries TRBV4-1 and TRBJ2-3; either TRBD1 or TRBD2 may fit D (5 bases each). The CDR3 runs to 14 residues. Germline CDR1 reads MGHRA; CDR2 reads YSYEKL. CDR3 protein: CVSSQDMGTDTQYF. Here the CDR3 DNA reads TGCGTCAGCAGCCAAGATATGGGGACGGATACGCAGTATTTT.

There are many counts of this clonotype. The genes are TRBV7-2 and TRBJ2-5; weak D call: TRBD2 (6 bases). Germline V gene sequence: CDR1 SGHTA, CDR2 FQGNSA. Between the trimmed V and J ends, which lost 4 bases and 5 bases, there was a span of 17 bases. This CDR3 comprises 15 residues. The CDR3 protein is CASSSDYQAFETQYF. In nucleotides, the CDR3 is TGTGCCAGCAGCTCGGACTACCAAGCTTTCGAGACCCAGTACTTC.

This clonotype appeared many times. The rearrangement uses TRBV4-1 and TRBJ2-7; D ambiguous. The CDR3 is made up of 12 amino acids. Germline V gene data show CDR1 as MGHRA and CDR2 as YSYEKL. V lost 4 bases, J lost 4 bases, and 8 bases lay in between. The CDR3 reads CASSRNSYEQYF. CDR3 nucleotides: TGCGCCAGCAGCCGAAACAGTTACGAGCAGTACTTC.

The chain recombines TRBV20-1 with TRBJ2-3; 8 bases agree with TRBD2. This CDR3 comprises 14 residues. With V trimmed by 0 bases and J by 5 bases, 4 bases remained unmatched. Per germline, CDR1 DFQATT and CDR2 SNEGSKA (reference sequence). The CDR3 DNA follows: TGCAGTGCTAGAGAAAGCGGGAGATTAGATACGCAGTATTTT. As protein: CSARESGRLDTQYF.

This clonotype was detected many times. This rearrangement joins TRBV10-3 to TRBJ2-7, with 11 bases identical to TRBD2. There are 17 residues in the CDR3. Germline V CDR1 and CDR2: ENHRY, SYGVKD. The ends lost 0 bases at V and 3 bases at J; junction bases unmatched: 7. The CDR3: CAISESELAGANYEQYF. As DNA, the CDR3 is TGTGCCATCAGTGAGTCTGAACTAGCGGGGGCCAACTACGAGCAGTACTTC.

The chain employs TRBV5-1 and TRBJ2-7, with TRBD1 identical over 7 bases. Germline lookup yields CDR1 SGHRS and CDR2 YFSETQ. The V segment lost 8 bases and the J segment 1 base; nucleotides outside the gene matches: 6. The CDR3 runs to 13 residues. CDR3 nucleotides: TGCGCCAGACCTAGGGACAGTTCCTACGAGCAGTACTTC. It codes for CARPRDSSYEQYF.

The chain combines TRBV21-1 with TRBJ2-3; the DNA was not compared with TRBD1, the D call given in the table. TRBV21-1 is designated a pseudogene. The CDR3 has 17 amino acids. CDR3 DNA: TGTGCCAGCAGGGGGGGCGACGGACAGGCAAGCACAGATACGCAGTATTTT. Translation: CASRGGDGQASTDTQYF.

The rearrangement uses TRBV12-3 or TRBV12-4 and TRBJ1-6, with D hard to call. CDR3 length equals 13 residues. V dropped 1 base and J dropped 10 bases, with 8 bases sitting between them. CDR3 DNA: TGTGCCAGCAGTTTAGGGGTGGAATCACCCCTCCACTTT. This codes for CASSLGVESPLHF.

The CDR3 coding sequence is TGTGCCAGCAGCCGACCCGGACAGGGGGCCCTCTATAGCAATCAGCCCCAGCATTTT. Translation gives CASSRPGQGALYSNQPQHF. This sequence joins TRBV6-2 or TRBV6-3 and TRBJ1-5; 11 nucleotides line up with TRBD1. Unmatched junction bases numbered 13, after V lost 6 bases and J lost 0 bases. CDR3 length: 19 residues. Germline V CDR1 and CDR2: MNHEY, SVGEGT.

The chain is built from TRBV5-1 and TRBJ2-1; D gene ambiguous. The ends were cut back, 2 bases at V and 10 bases at J, with 13 bases in the middle. The CDR3 is 13 residues long. Germline CDR1 SGHRS, CDR2 YFSETQ. The CDR3 DNA follows: TGCGCCAGCAGCTTCCCCCTCCGGGCCGAGCAGTTCTTC. Translation gives CASSFPLRAEQFF.

In this sample, this clonotype turned up a few times. The V call is TRBV7-3, the J call TRBJ2-5, with D maybe TRBD2 (6 bases). Trimming cost V 5 bases and J 3 bases, with 16 bases left between them. Germline V gene data show CDR1 as SGHTA and CDR2 as FQGTGA. The CDR3 is 15 residues long. The CDR3 region has the DNA TGTGCCAGCAGCCCGTCGACTAGAATTAAAGAGACCCAGTACTTC. Residues: CASSPSTRIKETQYF.

The J gene is TRBJ2-1, the V gene TRBV6-6; 11 bases map to TRBD2. The CDR3 contains 16 residues. CDR1 and CDR2 (germline): MNHNY, SVGAGI (reference sequence). V gave up 2 bases and J gave up 5 bases; unmatched junction bases: 5. CDR3 protein: CASSYASGGPNNEQFF. DNA for the CDR3: TGTGCCAGCAGTTACGCTAGCGGGGGGCCGAACAATGAGCAGTTCTTC.

V is TRBV28 and J is TRBJ1-1, with D perhaps TRBD1 (5 bases). From germline, CDR1 is MDHEN and CDR2 SYDVKM. CDR3 length equals 12 residues. With 6 bases removed from V and 8 bases from J, the gap between germline ends came to 13 bases. The CDR3, as DNA: TGTGCCAGCAGCTCCGACAGTAAAGAAGCTTTCTTT. Translated, it gives CASSSDSKEAFF.

This chain uses TRBV7-3 with TRBJ2-3; TRBD2 matches 7 bases. CDR1 and CDR2 (germline): SGHTA, FQGTGA. The CDR3 totals 15 residues. The ends lost 1 base at V and 4 bases at J; junction bases unmatched: 5. In DNA form, the CDR3 reads TGTGCCAGCAGCTTAAGTGGGACTACCCCAGATACGCAGTATTTT. Its translation is CASSLSGTTPDTQYF.

This clonotype was detected a few times. This chain links TRBV4-1 with TRBJ1-2; perhaps TRBD1 as D (5 bases). The CDR3 sequence is 17 residues long. Trimming stripped 2 bases from V and 0 bases from J, with 16 bases between. Germline CDR1 reads MGHRA; CDR2 reads YSYEKL. The CDR3 sequence: CASSQFREIGPNYGYTF. As DNA, the CDR3 is TGCGCCAGCAGCCAATTCAGGGAAATAGGTCCTAACTATGGCTACACCTTC.

The J gene is TRBJ1-2, the V gene TRBV6-1; D uncertain. Germline V lookup: CDR1 MNHNS, CDR2 SASEGT. The CDR3 loop spans 13 amino acids. Trimming pared 10 bases from V and 6 bases from J, leaving 18 bases between. CDR3 region: CATRRVPEDGYTF. As DNA, the CDR3 is TGTGCCACCAGGAGGGTCCCAGAAGATGGCTACACCTTC.

J is TRBJ2-7 and V is TRBV4-1, with TRBD2 matching over 7 bases. The CDR3 loop spans 16 amino acids. Germline CDR1 MGHRA, CDR2 YSYEKL. V dropped 0 bases and J dropped 0; count of bases not matched to a gene: 5. CDR3 in amino acids: CASSQDPGTNSYEQYF. DNA for the CDR3: TGCGCCAGCAGCCAAGATCCCGGGACTAACTCCTACGAGCAGTACTTC.